A single TCR beta chain is shown here with its context. Per germline, CDR1 SQVTM and CDR2 ANQGSEA. The CDR3 length is 13 residues. V lost 1 base and J 0 bases, leaving 5 bases between the germline ends. The sample comes from a study of blood T cell repertoires in COVID-19. Study in general: Sources were T cells, B-cell-depleted T cells, or PBMCs; the material itself was cDNA or gDNA.

The method was immunoSEQ multiplex PCR; TCRdb's version includes in-frame clones alone and lacks a portion of them. The data contain about 200,000 clones, just under 90% of them singletons. Participants came from some 26 US areas, aged roughly 18 to 90 years. Recovered Cohort 3 donors showed two negative PCRs, clearance, or symptom resolution. The chain is built from TRBV29-1 and TRBJ2-3, with D hard to call. The sample taken for sequencing was PBMCs or T cells enriched from blood (not recorded which). The receptor comes from a man between 25 and 39 years old who had recovered from COVID-19. The CDR3 loop reads CSVEAGSTDTQYF. In DNA, the CDR3 is TGCAGCGTTGAAGCGGGTAGCACAGATACGCAGTATTTT.